This entry is about one T cell receptor (beta chain). Its target is not known. These data belong to a study of T cell responses to AZD1222 COVID-19 vaccine. Libraries were prepared by immunoSEQ multiplex PCR; TCRdb keeps only in-frame clonotypes and omits some of them. This sample has about 140,000 clones, with roughly 91% found just once. The study's findings and limits: Just a handful of AZD1222 recipients were seropositive at baseline. Reports indicate that nearly half of spike-specific TCRs are directed at unmutated variant regions.

There are 13 residues in the CDR3. In germline, CDR1 is SQVTM, CDR2 ANQGSEA. Trimming cost V 4 bases and J 5 bases, with 14 bases left between them. Second-dose timings of about 4 or about 12 weeks were pooled. This chain links TRBV29-1 with TRBJ1-1, with D unclear. The clonotype was recovered from an adult who received the AZD1222 COVID-19 vaccine. Here the sequenced sample was peripheral blood, taken 28 days after the second AZD1222 dose. In nucleotides, the CDR3 is TGCAGCGTTGTGGTACAAGCGTGGACTGAAGCTTTCTTT. Translating gives CSVVVQAWTEAFF. The variable domain in full, with the rest retrieved from reference TRBV29-1 and TRBJ1-1, is SAVISQKPSRDICQRGTSLTIQCQVDSQVTMMFWYRQQPGQSLTLIATANQGSEATYESGFVIDKFPISRPNLTFSTLTVSNMSPEDSSIYLCSVVVQAWTEAFFGQGTRLTVV.